The present T cell receptor beta chain was sequenced within a study of blood T cells in healthy people across ages. The CDR3 has 16 amino acids. Germline assignment: CDR1 SGHDN and CDR2 FVKESK. The J segment lost 3 bases and the V segment lost 0 bases, leaving 6 bases of the junction unmatched. Alongside a J-beta primer mix, a sample-barcoded 5' primer served in a second PCR lasting about 7 to 12 cycles. TCRdb itself ran the 5' RACE reads through MiXCR, one entry per CDR3 protein. The table lists roughly 2 million distinct CDR3 sequences, approximately 50% of them singletons. The V gene is TRBV14, the J gene TRBJ2-3; 7 nucleotides line up with TRBD1. This clonotype originated in a middle-aged woman in good health. Sequencing was done on a sample of blood. The CDR3 coding sequence is TGTGCCAGCAGCCAAGAAGGGGGCGTCCGGACAGATACGCAGTATTTT. Translating gives CASSQEGGVRTDTQYF.